Listed below are T cell receptor beta chains from one sample, sequenced in a study of blood T cells in healthy people across ages. Each CDR3 protein is one row after TCRdb ran MiXCR on the 5' RACE reads. The table lists over a million distinct CDR3 sequences, 59% of them singletons. The sequenced sample consisted of blood. The source of these receptors is a man younger than 30 in good health. CDR3s include the opening cysteine and the closing phenylalanine or tryptophan. Each record gives: J gene, D gene, clone size, V gene, CDR3 DNA, CDR3 protein. A D gene is named only where the DNA matches it firmly. The size field is filled for only some rows; it gives once, few, many or a size class.

TRBJ2-1,TRBD1,few,TRBV20-1,TGCAGTGCTCCCAGACAGGGGAGTGAGCAGTTCTTC,CSAPRQGSEQFF
TRBJ1-2,-,-,TRBV5-1,TGCGCCAGCAGCTTAGGGGGTGAAAGAGCCTATGGCTACACCTTC,CASSLGGERAYGYTF
TRBJ2-5,-,-,TRBV21-1,-,CASSDVAGGSWETQYF
TRBJ2-3,-,few,TRBV25-1,TGTGCCAGCAGTGTACGAGCGCGGGATACGCAGTATTTT,CASSVRARDTQYF
TRBJ1-2,-,-,TRBV7-9,TGTGCCAGCAGCCCTGAGATAAACTATGGCTACACCTTC,CASSPEINYGYTF
TRBJ2-7,-,-,TRBV12-3/TRBV12-4,TGTGCCAGCAGCTCCCGATCGGCCAACTCCTACGAGCAGTACTTC,CASSSRSANSYEQYF
TRBJ2-7,TRBD1,-,TRBV28,TGTGCCAGCAGGCTGCTTAGGGACAGAACCTACGAGCAGTACTTC,CASRLLRDRTYEQYF
TRBJ2-5,TRBD2,few,TRBV9,TGTGCCAGCAGCGGGGGAGGGGCCCAAGAGACCCAGTACTTC,CASSGGGAQETQYF
TRBJ2-3,TRBD2,-,TRBV4-3,TGCGCCAGCAGCCAGGGGACTAGCGGGGCAGCAGATACACAGTATTTT,CASSQGTSGAADTQYF
TRBJ1-2,TRBD1,few,TRBV12-3/TRBV12-4,TGTGCCAGCAGTCCCCATAGGACAGGGCACTATGGCTACACCTTC,CASSPHRTGHYGYTF
TRBJ2-7,TRBD2,-,TRBV7-9,TGTGCCAGCAGCCTTAGCGGGGGGGCCGATGAGCAGTACTTC,CASSLSGGADEQYF
TRBJ2-7,-,-,TRBV2,TGTGCCAGAGGACAGCCGATGGGTGGCGAGCAGTACTTC,CARGQPMGGEQYF
TRBJ2-4,-,few,TRBV20-1,TGCAGTGCTAATTATGGGTTGTGGGTCTTGGAAAACATTCAGTACTTC,CSANYGLWVLENIQYF
TRBJ2-5,TRBD2,-,TRBV5-5,TGTGCCAGCAGCTTAACTAGCGGTGGGGTAAAGACCCAGTACTTC,CASSLTSGGVKTQYF
TRBJ2-7,TRBD1,-,TRBV7-2,TGTGCCAGCAGCATACAGGGGACCCGACTTGTAGGGTCCTACGAGCAGTACTTC,CASSIQGTRLVGSYEQYF
TRBJ2-3,-,-,TRBV5-1,TGCGCCAGCCTGAACGGCTACGGTAGCACAGATACGCAGTATTTT,CASLNGYGSTDTQYF
TRBJ2-3,TRBD1,few,TRBV7-2,TGTGCCAGCAGCTTAAATAGGGGGCGTTTCCTTGATACGCAGTATTTT,CASSLNRGRFLDTQYF
TRBJ2-7,TRBD1,-,TRBV2,TGTGCCAGCAGTGACGGGGACAGGTCTTTCCGATACGAGCAGTACTTC,CASSDGDRSFRYEQYF
TRBJ2-5,-,once,TRBV4-1,TGCGCCAGCAGCCACTTGGCCGAGGCTAGCGCCCCCCAAGAGACCCAGTACTTC,CASSHLAEASAPQETQYF
TRBJ2-7,-,-,TRBV12-3/TRBV12-4,TGTGCCAGCAGTGACCCGGGCAGCCAGAGCTCCTACGAGCAGTACTTC,CASSDPGSQSSYEQYF
TRBJ2-1,-,-,TRBV7-8,TGTGCCAGCAGCGGGAATCGAGGGGCAGGGGAGCAGTTCTTC,CASSGNRGAGEQFF
TRBJ1-4,-,-,TRBV20-1,TGCAGTGCTAGAGCCACGGGGTTCCCCAATGAAAAACTGTTTTTT,CSARATGFPNEKLFF
TRBJ2-3,-,-,TRBV2,TGTGCCAGCAAGGCCACCGGCGGGCGTGTAGATACGCAGTATTTT,CASKATGGRVDTQYF
TRBJ2-7,-,few,TRBV27,TGTGCCAGCAGTCGCTTGGGGGGGCTGAACGAGCAGTACTTC,CASSRLGGLNEQYF
TRBJ1-1,-,once,TRBV6-5,TGTGCCAGCAGGAAAACAGATAACACTGAAGCTTTCTTT,CASRKTDNTEAFF
TRBJ2-5,TRBD1,-,TRBV20-1,TGCAGTGCAGGGACAGAGAAGAGAACGACCCAGTACTTC,CSAGTEKRTTQYF
TRBJ2-3,-,-,TRBV29-1,TGCAGCGTTATCCCCGGGGATACGCAGTATTTT,CSVIPGDTQYF
TRBJ1-6,-,-,TRBV12-3/TRBV12-4,TGTGCCAGCAGTTTAAGTCCCTGGCAGGGAGGAGCCTATAATTCACCCCTCCACTTT,CASSLSPWQGGAYNSPLHF
TRBJ2-7,-,-,TRBV12-3/TRBV12-4,TGTGCCAGCAGTTTAGCCCCGTATGTCTACGAGCAGTACTTC,CASSLAPYVYEQYF
TRBJ2-7,-,-,TRBV20-1,TGCAGTGCTAGTCCCCGTTTCTACGAGCAGTACTTC,CSASPRFYEQYF